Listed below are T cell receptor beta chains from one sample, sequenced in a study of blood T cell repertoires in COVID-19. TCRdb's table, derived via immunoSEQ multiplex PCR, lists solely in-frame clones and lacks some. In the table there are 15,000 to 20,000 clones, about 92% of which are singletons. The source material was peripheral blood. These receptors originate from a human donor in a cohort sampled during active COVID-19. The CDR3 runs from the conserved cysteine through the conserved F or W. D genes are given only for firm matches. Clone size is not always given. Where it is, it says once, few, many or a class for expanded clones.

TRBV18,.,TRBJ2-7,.,CASSPSAWEQYF,TGTGCCAGCTCTCCCAGCGCGTGGGAGCAGTACTTC
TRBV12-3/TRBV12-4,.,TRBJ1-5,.,CASSFSPGEPQHF,TGTGCCAGCAGTTTTTCCCCGGGAGAGCCCCAGCATTTT
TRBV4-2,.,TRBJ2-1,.,CASSQETSGSLNEQFF,TGTGCCAGCAGCCAAGAGACCAGCGGGTCTCTAAATGAGCAGTTCTTC
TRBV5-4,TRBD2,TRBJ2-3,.,CASSFLTLAGGSTDTQYF,TGTGCCAGCAGCTTCCTGACTTTAGCGGGAGGGAGCACAGATACGCAGTATTTT
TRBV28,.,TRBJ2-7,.,CASSLLGTTYEQYF,TGTGCCAGCAGTTTATTGGGGACAACCTACGAGCAGTACTTC
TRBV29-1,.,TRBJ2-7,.,CSVRHRETYEQYF,TGCAGCGTGAGACACAGGGAGACCTACGAGCAGTACTTC
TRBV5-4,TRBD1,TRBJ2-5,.,CASSLSRTGGETQYF,TGTGCCAGCAGCCTATCGCGGACAGGCGGGGAGACCCAGTACTTC
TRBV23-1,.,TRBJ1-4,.,CASSQADGGSKEKLFF,TGCGCCAGCAGTCAAGCGGACGGGGGTTCGAAGGAAAAACTGTTTTTT
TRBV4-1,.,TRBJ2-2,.,CASSQSGGHNTGELFF,TGCGCCAGCAGCCAATCCGGGGGTCATAACACCGGGGAGCTGTTTTTT
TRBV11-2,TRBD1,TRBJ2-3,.,CASSLQRRTGASTDTQYF,TGTGCCAGCAGCTTACAACGCAGGACAGGCGCTTCCACAGATACGCAGTATTTT
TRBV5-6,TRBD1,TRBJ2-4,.,CASSWTGGFVKNIQYF,TGTGCCAGCAGTTGGACAGGGGGGTTTGTCAAAAACATTCAGTACTTC
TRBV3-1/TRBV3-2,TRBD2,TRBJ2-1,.,CASSPQLAGGGGEQFF,TGTGCCAGCAGCCCACAGCTAGCGGGAGGAGGCGGTGAGCAGTTCTTC
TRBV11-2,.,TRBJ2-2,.,CASSPDRSTGELFF,TGTGCCAGCAGCCCAGACAGGTCCACCGGGGAGCTGTTTTTT
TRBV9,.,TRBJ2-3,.,CASSEDWYTDTQYF,TGTGCCAGCAGCGAGGACTGGTACACAGATACGCAGTATTTT
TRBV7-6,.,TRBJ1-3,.,CASSPLQGRTGNTIYF,TGTGCCAGCAGCCCGCTACAGGGACGAACTGGAAACACCATATATTTT
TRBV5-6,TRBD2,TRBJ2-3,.,CASSLVLAGGHTDTQYF,TGTGCCAGCAGCTTGGTCCTAGCGGGGGGGCACACAGATACGCAGTATTTT
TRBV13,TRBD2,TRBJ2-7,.,CASSASGLAYEQYF,TGTGCCAGCAGCGCTAGCGGCCTGGCCTACGAGCAGTACTTC
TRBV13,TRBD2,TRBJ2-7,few,CASTSGSYEQYF,TGTGCCAGCACTAGCGGATCTTACGAGCAGTACTTC
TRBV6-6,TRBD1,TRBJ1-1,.,CASSYDGTGRAFF,TGTGCCAGCAGTTACGACGGGACAGGAAGAGCTTTCTTT
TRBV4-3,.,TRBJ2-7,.,CASSQGAFSYEQYF,TGCGCCAGCAGCCAAGGGGCCTTCTCCTACGAGCAGTACTTC
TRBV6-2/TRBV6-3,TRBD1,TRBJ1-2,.,CASSWALDREDYGYTF,TGTGCCAGCAGTTGGGCTTTGGACAGGGAAGACTATGGCTACACCTTC
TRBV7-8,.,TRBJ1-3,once,CASSLQGSGNTIYF,TGTGCCAGCAGTCTACAGGGTTCTGGGAACACCATATATTTT
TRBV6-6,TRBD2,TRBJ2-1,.,CASRTGGYYNEQFF,TGTGCCAGCAGAACGGGGGGTTACTACAATGAGCAGTTCTTC
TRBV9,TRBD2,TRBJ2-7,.,CASSDGGEQYF,TGTGCCAGCAGCGACGGGGGGGAGCAGTACTTC
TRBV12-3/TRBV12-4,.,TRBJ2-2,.,CASMSNTGELFF,TGTGCCAGCATGAGTAACACCGGGGAGCTGTTTTTT
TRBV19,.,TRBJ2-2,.,CASSPGELSAGELFF,TGTGCCAGTAGCCCCGGGGAGCTTTCGGCCGGGGAGCTGTTTTTT
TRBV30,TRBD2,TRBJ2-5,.,CAWSSGTSGKETQYF,TGTGCCTGGAGTAGCGGGACTAGCGGAAAAGAGACCCAGTACTTC
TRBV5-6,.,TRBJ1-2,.,CASSLTGPGGYTF,TGTGCCAGCAGCTTAACAGGGCCAGGCGGCTACACCTTC
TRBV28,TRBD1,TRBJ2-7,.,CATSQGIGPVSSYEQYF,TGTGCCACATCACAGGGGATAGGCCCGGTCTCCTCCTACGAGCAGTACTTC
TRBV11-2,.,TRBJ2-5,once,CASSSWGSETQYF,TGTGCCAGCAGCTCATGGGGCTCGGAGACCCAGTACTTC
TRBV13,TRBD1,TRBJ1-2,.,CASSLGRWEVGQGTANYGYTF,TGTGCCAGCAGCTTAGGCCGTTGGGAGGTGGGACAGGGGACGGCTAACTATGGCTACACCTTC
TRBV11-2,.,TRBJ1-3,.,CASSLGRGHSTGNTIYF,TGTGCCAGCAGCTTAGGCCGGGGACACTCCACTGGAAACACCATATATTTT
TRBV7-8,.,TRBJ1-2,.,CASSTGGGGYGGYTF,TGTGCCAGCAGCACCGGGGGAGGGGGTTATGGTGGCTACACCTTC
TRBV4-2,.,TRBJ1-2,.,CASSQDPAGVYGYTF,TGTGCCAGCAGCCAAGATCCTGCAGGGGTGTATGGCTACACCTTC
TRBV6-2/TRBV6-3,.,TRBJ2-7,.,CASSLRTGLLSYEQYF,TGTGCCAGCAGCTTACGAACGGGACTCCTATCCTACGAGCAGTACTTC
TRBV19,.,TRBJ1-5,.,CASSIVTQGWDQPQHF,TGTGCCAGTAGTATAGTTACCCAGGGGTGGGATCAGCCCCAGCATTTT
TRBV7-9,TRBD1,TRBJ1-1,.,CASSLNQGALLEAFF,TGTGCCAGCAGCTTAAACCAGGGGGCGCTTCTTGAAGCTTTCTTT
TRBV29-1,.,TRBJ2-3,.,CSVGADRLGTDTQYF,TGCAGCGTTGGCGCTGACAGGTTGGGCACAGATACGCAGTATTTT
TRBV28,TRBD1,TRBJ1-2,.,CASSIQGAYYGYTF,TGTGCCAGCAGTATCCAGGGGGCTTACTATGGCTACACCTTC
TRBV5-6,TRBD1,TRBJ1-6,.,CASSWTGAQNLANSPLHF,TGTGCCAGCAGCTGGACAGGGGCGCAAAACCTTGCGAATTCACCCCTCCACTTT
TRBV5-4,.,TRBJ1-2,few,CASSFRDYGYTF,TGTGCCAGCAGCTTCAGGGACTATGGCTACACCTTC
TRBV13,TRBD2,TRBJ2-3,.,CASSTPRISGRYTDTQYF,TGTGCCAGCAGCACCCCCCGTATTAGCGGGCGGTACACAGATACGCAGTATTTT
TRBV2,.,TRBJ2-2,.,CASSPAPPGNTGELFF,TGTGCCAGCAGCCCCGCTCCCCCGGGTAACACCGGGGAGCTGTTTTTT
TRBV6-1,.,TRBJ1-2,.,CASSEASDYGYTF,TGTGCCAGCAGTGAAGCCTCCGACTATGGCTACACCTTC
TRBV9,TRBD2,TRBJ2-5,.,CASSVAGGETQYF,TGTGCCAGCAGCGTAGCGGGAGGAGAGACCCAGTACTTC
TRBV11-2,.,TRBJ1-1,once,CASSYRMNTEAFF,TGTGCCAGCAGCTATAGAATGAACACTGAAGCTTTCTTT
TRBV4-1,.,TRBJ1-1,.,CASSQVTADEAFF,TGCGCCAGCAGCCAAGTAACGGCGGATGAAGCTTTCTTT
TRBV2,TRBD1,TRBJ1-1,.,CASSGEGATEAFF,TGTGCCAGCAGTGGAGAGGGGGCGACTGAAGCTTTCTTT
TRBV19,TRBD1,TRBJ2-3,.,CASSRGTGERSDTQYF,TGTGCCAGTAGTAGGGGGACAGGGGAAAGGTCAGATACGCAGTATTTT
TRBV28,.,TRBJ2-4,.,CASSSTGPNIQYF,TGTGCCAGCAGTTCGACAGGTCCGAACATTCAGTACTTC
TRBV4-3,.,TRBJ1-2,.,CASSPYTRDNGDGYTF,TGCGCCAGCAGCCCCTACACACGGGACAACGGTGATGGCTACACCTTC
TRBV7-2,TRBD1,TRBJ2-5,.,CASSVTGRETQYF,TGTGCCAGCAGCGTGACAGGGCGAGAGACCCAGTACTTC
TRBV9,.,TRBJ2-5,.,CASSVDEGTQYF,TGTGCCAGCAGCGTAGATGAGGGGACCCAGTACTTC
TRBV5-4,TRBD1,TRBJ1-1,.,CASSLIGRGRAFF,TGTGCCAGCAGCCTAATCGGCAGGGGGCGAGCTTTCTTT
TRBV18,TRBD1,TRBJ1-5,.,CASSSGTGESNQPQHF,TGTGCCAGCTCATCAGGGACAGGGGAGAGCAATCAGCCCCAGCATTTT